Below are 30 T cell receptor beta chains sequenced from a single sample in a study of cytomegalovirus exposure and HLA in healthy donors. The PCR had 60 Vbeta and 13 Jbeta primers. Method: immunoSEQ multiplex PCR; TCRdb's copy keeps in-frame clones and lacks some. The table has approximately 160,000 clones, about 75% seen once; the top ten hold under 3%. The specimen sequenced was PBMCs. The origin of the receptors is a woman aged 45-65 years in good health and CMV-seropositive.

This chain uses TRBV19 with TRBJ2-1; TRBD2 matches at 9 bases. In germline, CDR1 is LNHDA, CDR2 SQIVND (reference sequence). This CDR3 comprises 15 residues. Trimming took 5 bases from V and 3 from J; bases not matched to a gene: 5. This CDR3 is CASSPAGGYYNEQFF. The DNA of the CDR3 is TGTGCCAGTAGTCCAGCGGGGGGTTACTACAATGAGCAGTTCTTC. The entire variable domain, with the rest obtained from reference TRBV19 and TRBJ2-1, is as follows: DGGITQSPKYLFRKEGQNVTLSCEQNLNHDAMYWYRQDPGQGLRLIYYSQIVNDFQKGDIAEGYSVSREKKESFPLTVTSAQKNPTAFYLCASSPAGGYYNEQFFGPGTRLTVL.

Concerning this clone itself: The same CDR3 can be traced to other DNA sequences in this sample. V gene TRBV6-5 combines with J gene TRBJ2-2, with 9 bases aligning to TRBD1. The CDR3 sequence is 15 residues long. CDR1 is MNHEY and CDR2 is SVGAGI in the germline V gene. The V gene end was trimmed by 6 bases and the J gene end by 1 base; junction bases not matched to a gene: 3. The CDR3 loop is CASSSGQGNTGELFF. The DNA of the CDR3 is TGTGCCAGCAGCTCGGGACAGGGGAACACCGGGGAGCTGTTTTTT.

The chain recombines TRBV19 with TRBJ2-3, with D perhaps matching TRBD1 (5 bases). V lost 6 bases to trimming and J lost 5 bases, with 9 bases between them. Germline CDR1 is LNHDA and CDR2 is SQIVND (reference sequence). The length of the CDR3 is 12 residues. The CDR3 DNA follows: TGTGCCAGTAGCCTCCAGGGAGATACGCAGTATTTT. Its translation: CASSLQGDTQYF.

The chain links TRBV4-1 to TRBJ2-3; D is undetermined. V shed 2 bases and J shed 5 bases, with 14 bases lying between them. CDR1 MGHRA and CDR2 YSYEKL come from the germline V gene. The CDR3 sequence is 15 residues long. CDR3 in amino acids: CASSQLGLGEDTQYF. The CDR3, as DNA: TGCGCCAGCAGCCAACTCGGCCTAGGAGAAGATACGCAGTATTTT.

The CDR3 DNA is TGTGCCAGCTCGGTCGGACAGTTGAACACTGAAGCTTTCTTT. Protein sequence: CASSVGQLNTEAFF. This chain links TRBV18 with TRBJ1-1; D might be TRBD1 (6 bases). This CDR3 spans 14 amino acids. CDR1 is KGHSH and CDR2 is LQKENI in the germline V gene. V lost 6 bases to trimming and J lost 0 bases, with 11 bases between them.

The genes are TRBV15 and TRBJ2-3, with 9 bases identical to TRBD1. Germline loops: CDR1 LNHNV, CDR2 YYDKDF (reference sequence). The V gene end was trimmed by 5 bases and the J gene end by 8 bases; junction bases not matched to a gene: 5. This CDR3 is built from 13 residues. The CDR3 is CATSGATGGTQYF. CDR3 DNA sequence: TGTGCCACCAGCGGGGCGACAGGGGGTACGCAGTATTTT.

CDR3: CASSIVVEFGQPQHF. The CDR3 bases are TGTGCCAGTAGTATAGTCGTCGAGTTTGGTCAGCCCCAGCATTTT. The gene calls are TRBV19 and TRBJ1-5, with no clear D. Germline V gene data show CDR1 as LNHDA and CDR2 as SQIVND (reference sequence). V was clipped by 1 base and J by 6 bases, with 13 bases between them. This CDR3 spans 15 amino acids.

This clone came up a few times. The rearrangement uses TRBV5-1 and TRBJ2-3, with D maybe TRBD2 (6 bases). The V gene's germline CDR1 is SGHRS and CDR2 YFSETQ. CDR3 size: 14 residues. Between the trimmed V and J ends, which lost 0 bases and 8 bases, there was a span of 13 bases. The CDR3 protein is CASSLEPGTGTQYF. The CDR3 bases are TGCGCCAGCAGCTTGGAGCCAGGGACTGGTACGCAGTATTTT.

The genes are TRBV5-1 and TRBJ1-1; D uncertain. V was cut by 4 bases and J by 11 bases, with 18 bases left in between. Germline CDR1 SGHRS, CDR2 YFSETQ. The CDR3 has 13 amino acids. In DNA form, the CDR3 reads TGCGCCAGCAGCCCCCGGAACAGCGGAGCTGCTTTCTTT. Protein sequence: CASSPRNSGAAFF.

This clone has only a few counts. The chain uses TRBV2 and TRBJ1-5, with D perhaps TRBD1 (6 bases). The CDR3 totals 14 residues. Trimming left V 5 bases short and J 5 bases short, with 13 bases between. Germline CDR1 is SNHLY and CDR2 is FYNNEI. Here the CDR3 reads CASSIRGSDQPQHF. For the CDR3, the DNA is TGTGCCAGCAGTATCAGGGGCTCAGATCAGCCCCAGCATTTT. Full variable domain (rest looked up from reference TRBV2 and TRBJ1-5): EPEVTQTPSHQVTQMGQEVILRCVPISNHLYFYWYRQILGQKVEFLVSFYNNEISEKSEIFDDQFSVERPDGSNFTLKIRSTKLEDSAMYFCASSIRGSDQPQHFGDGTRLSIL.

This rearrangement joins TRBV7-9 to TRBJ1-1; a possible D gene is TRBD1 (6 bases). V shed 4 bases and J shed 1 base, with 13 bases lying between them. This CDR3 region has 15 residues. CDR1 and CDR2 from the germline V gene are SEHNR and FQNEAQ (reference sequence). The CDR3 region is CASSSQGRKNTEAFF. CDR3 nucleotide sequence: TGTGCCAGCAGCTCCCAGGGGCGGAAGAACACTGAAGCTTTCTTT.

Points on this clone: Other nucleotide sequences in the sample specify the same CDR3. The V and J genes are TRBV5-4 and TRBJ2-1; 8 positions agree with TRBD2. Germline V gene lookup returns CDR1 SGHNT and CDR2 YYREEE (reference sequence). The CDR3 is 15 amino acids. Unmatched junction bases numbered 3, after V lost 4 bases and J lost 0 bases. The CDR3 reads CASSIAGSSYNEQFF. CDR3 bases: TGTGCCAGCAGCATAGCGGGAAGCTCCTACAATGAGCAGTTCTTC.

This chain joins TRBV10-3 and TRBJ2-1; 10 bases map to TRBD2. Trimming removed 6 bases from V and 10 bases from J; junction bases left unmatched: 6. Germline V lookup: CDR1 ENHRY, CDR2 SYGVKD. The CDR3 totals 13 residues. The CDR3 protein is CAIRSGGAGEQFF. The CDR3 nucleotides read TGTGCCATCAGGAGCGGGGGGGCAGGGGAGCAGTTCTTC.

This rearrangement joins TRBV7-9 to TRBJ2-1; TRBD2 matches at 12 bases. This CDR3 comprises 15 residues. CDR1 is SEHNR, CDR2 FQNEAQ, per germline (reference sequence). The junction had 6 bases not matched to a gene; V was cut back by 11 bases and J by 1 base. The DNA of the CDR3 is TGTGCCTCCGGGACTAGCGGGTATTCCTACAATGAGCAGTTCTTC. Translation: CASGTSGYSYNEQFF.

A note on this clone: At the DNA level, this CDR3 is encoded by other sequences in the same sample as well. The chain is built from TRBV2 and TRBJ1-1; D remains ambiguous. Trimming cost V 4 bases and J 0 bases, with 6 bases left between them. The germline gives CDR1 SNHLY, CDR2 FYNNEI. This CDR3 is 13 amino acids long. CDR3 DNA sequence: TGTGCCAGCAGTGGAGAAGTGAACACTGAAGCTTTCTTT. It yields the protein CASSGEVNTEAFF.

This chain connects TRBV27 to TRBJ1-2; a possible D gene is TRBD1 (6 bases). Germline V gene sequence: CDR1 MNHEY, CDR2 SMNVEV (reference sequence). This CDR3 contains 14 residues. V lost 3 bases and J lost 7, with 15 bases in between. This chain's CDR3 is CASSFWGLGGGYTF. Written as DNA, the CDR3 is TGTGCCAGCAGTTTTTGGGGGCTTGGGGGTGGCTACACCTTC.

This rearrangement joins TRBV6-6 to TRBJ1-4; TRBD1 matches at 11 bases. There are 15 residues in the CDR3. Losses at the gene ends were 4 bases for V and 7 bases for J; bases not matched to a gene: 5. The germline gives CDR1 MNHNY, CDR2 SVGAGI (reference sequence). The CDR3 sequence is CASSSGTGGREKLFF. The CDR3 DNA reads as TGTGCCAGCAGTTCCGGGACAGGGGGTCGTGAAAAACTGTTTTTT.

The chain carries TRBV4-2 and TRBJ2-3; TRBD1 aligns across 7 bases. Germline V lookup: CDR1 LGHNA, CDR2 YNFKEQ. The junction had 5 bases not matched to a gene; V was cut back by 5 bases and J by 6 bases. The CDR3 is made up of 13 amino acids. CDR3 coding DNA: TGTGCCAGCAGCGAGGGGGCGCGGGATACGCAGTATTTT. Amino acid sequence: CASSEGARDTQYF.

The table lists this clone with a count of one. The V and J genes are TRBV2 and TRBJ1-6; 8 bases are a match to TRBD1. Germline V gene sequence: CDR1 SNHLY, CDR2 FYNNEI. J lost 2 bases, V lost 8 bases, and 2 bases had no gene match. This CDR3 comprises 14 residues. CDR3: CASGTGPYNSPLHF. CDR3 sequence (DNA): TGTGCCAGCGGGACAGGACCCTATAATTCACCCCTCCACTTT.

The chain is built from TRBV18 and TRBJ1-2, with 8 bases fitting TRBD1. The germline gives CDR1 KGHSH, CDR2 LQKENI. Unmatched junction bases numbered 4, after V lost 3 bases and J lost 4 bases. The CDR3 length is 14 residues. The CDR3 protein is CASSPDREVYGYTF. DNA for the CDR3: TGTGCCAGCTCACCGGACAGGGAGGTCTATGGCTACACCTTC.

CDR3 DNA sequence: TGTGCCACCCACAGGGATATTAGCACAGATACGCAGTATTTT. It translates to CATHRDISTDTQYF. The chain couples TRBV10-3 to TRBJ2-3, with a weak D call TRBD1 (6 bases). The V end lost 10 bases, the J end lost 0 bases, and 14 bases lay between the germline ends. CDR3 length: 14 residues. The germline V gene has CDR1 ENHRY and CDR2 SYGVKD.

The chain combines TRBV29-1 with TRBJ1-2; the match to TRBD1 covers 8 bases. Trimming took 7 bases from V and 7 from J; bases not matched to a gene: 11. CDR3 length: 13 residues. CDR1 is SQVTM, CDR2 ANQGSEA, per germline. CDR3 nucleotide sequence: TGCAGCGGAGGGACAGGTGAATCTGCTGGCTACACCTTC. The encoded protein is CSGGTGESAGYTF.

The V and J genes are TRBV2 and TRBJ1-5; weak D call: TRBD1 (5 bases). There are 14 residues in the CDR3. V gave up 7 bases and J gave up 5 bases, with 15 bases separating them. Germline V lookup: CDR1 SNHLY, CDR2 FYNNEI. Here the CDR3 reads CASKGRASHQPQHF. Here the CDR3 DNA reads TGTGCCAGCAAAGGCAGGGCCTCCCATCAGCCCCAGCATTTT. The variable domain in full, with the rest retrieved from reference TRBV2 and TRBJ1-5, is EPEVTQTPSHQVTQMGQEVILRCVPISNHLYFYWYRQILGQKVEFLVSFYNNEISEKSEIFDDQFSVERPDGSNFTLKIRSTKLEDSAMYFCASKGRASHQPQHFGDGTRLSIL.

J is TRBJ2-7 and V is TRBV14; the D is unclear. Trimming took 4 bases from V and 2 from J, leaving 12 bases between them. The CDR3 is made up of 14 amino acids. CDR1 and CDR2 from the germline V gene are SGHDN and FVKESK. The CDR3 is CASSPSYSPYEQYF. The CDR3 DNA is TGTGCCAGCAGCCCCTCGTACAGTCCCTACGAGCAGTACTTC.

This chain links TRBV7-2 with TRBJ2-1; TRBD1 aligns across 8 bases. The length of the CDR3 is 13 residues. With 4 bases clipped from V and 10 bases from J, the junction kept 6 bases outside the gene matches. The germline gives CDR1 SGHTA, CDR2 FQGNSA. This CDR3 is CASSWGQELEQFF. The CDR3, as DNA: TGTGCCAGCAGCTGGGGACAGGAGCTCGAGCAGTTCTTC.

This chain joins TRBV10-3 and TRBJ2-3; D perhaps matches TRBD1 (5 bases). Per the germline V gene, CDR1 is ENHRY and CDR2 is SYGVKD. The CDR3 has 13 amino acids. The ends were cut back, 2 bases at V and 6 bases at J, with 9 bases in the middle. The CDR3 protein is CAISERGRDTQYF. The CDR3 DNA is TGTGCCATCAGTGAGAGGGGAAGGGATACGCAGTATTTT.

J is TRBJ1-3 and V is TRBV13, with unresolved D. V was pared by 3 bases and J by 0 bases, with 6 bases between. This CDR3 comprises 14 residues. Germline CDR1 reads PRHDT; CDR2 reads FYEKMQ (reference sequence). The CDR3 DNA is TGTGCCAGCAGCTTCAGATACTCTGGAAACACCATATATTTT. Residues: CASSFRYSGNTIYF.

This sequence joins TRBV6-5 and TRBJ2-5; TRBD1 matches 8 bases. The germline gives CDR1 MNHEY, CDR2 SVGAGI. With 2 bases clipped from V and 3 bases from J, the junction kept 2 bases outside the gene matches. The CDR3 totals 14 residues. The CDR3 nucleotides are TGTGCCAGCAGTTACCTGGGACAGGAAGAGACCCAGTACTTC. Translated, it gives CASSYLGQEETQYF.

The chain joins TRBV5-1 to TRBJ2-1; TRBD2 matches at 8 bases. Looked up from germline, CDR1 is SGHRS and CDR2 is YFSETQ. This CDR3 contains 16 residues. Trimming cost V 1 base and J 6 bases; bases outside gene matches: 9. Here the CDR3 reads CASSLQWSGGSNEQFF. CDR3 DNA: TGCGCCAGCAGCTTGCAATGGAGCGGGGGTAGCAATGAGCAGTTCTTC.

The rearrangement joins TRBV7-9 to TRBJ2-5; the D gene is possibly TRBD2 (5 bases). Germline CDR1 and CDR2: SEHNR and FQNEAQ (reference sequence). V was pared by 1 base and J by 5 bases, with 23 bases between. This CDR3 region has 18 residues. CDR3 nucleotides: TGTGCCAGCAGCTTAGGATTCGGGGATTATGCCGGTTCGGAGACCCAGTACTTC. This encodes CASSLGFGDYAGSETQYF.